This T cell receptor (beta chain) was sequenced during a study of cytomegalovirus exposure and HLA in healthy donors. Findings and limits, study-wide: Analyzed later, association rates of TCRs varied across HLA loci, with DRB1 most and HLA-C fewest. Fewer N-insertions (relative to the 666-donor mean) were reportedly seen in an Asian-associated ancestry cluster in a later analysis.

PCR employed 60 Vbeta and 13 Jbeta primers. In the source study's methods: Among the unique TCR beta chains that a later analysis counted, about 81 million in all, about 11 million were shared. Libraries were prepared by immunoSEQ multiplex PCR; TCRdb keeps only in-frame clonotypes and omits some of them. Clone size and the V and J calls come from that table; the DNA yielded D and trimming. Of roughly 150,000 clones in the sample, around 85% were seen once. The germline CDR1 and CDR2 sequences are MNHEY and SVGAGI. The ends lost 6 bases at V and 6 bases at J; junction bases unmatched: 4. The length of the CDR3 is 14 residues. This clone was counted only a few times. Antigen specificity is unknown. Donors consisted of healthy bone marrow donors.

Sequencing was carried out using PBMCs. The gene calls are TRBV6-5 and TRBJ2-3, with 12 bases aligning to TRBD2. The TCR sequence derives from a male donor in good health and CMV-seronegative. The CDR3, as DNA: TGTGCCAGCAGCCGACTAGCGGGGGCTGATACGCAGTATTTT. This codes for CASSRLAGADTQYF.